These T cell receptor beta chains were read from a single sample in a study of blood T cell repertoires in COVID-19. The repertoire was sequenced with immunoSEQ multiplex PCR; TCRdb's copy has only in-frame clones and lacks some. The data contain around 150,000 clones, roughly 87% of them seen just once; the ten biggest clones take up less than 5.5%. The source material was peripheral blood. Receptors originate from a human donor in a cohort sampled during active COVID-19. Each CDR3 is given with its conserved first and last residue. The order of the fields is D gene, J gene, V gene, clone size, CDR3 DNA, CDR3 protein. The D gene is left open where the match is weak. A clone size is listed for some rows: how often the clone was seen (once, few, many), or a class if it is expanded.

d_call: .
j_call: TRBJ1-2
v_call: TRBV9
clone_size: .
cdr3_nt: TGTGCCAGTGGGCCCAGTTACTATGGCTACACCTTC
cdr3_aa: CASGPSYYGYTF

d_call: .
j_call: TRBJ1-5
v_call: TRBV12-3/TRBV12-4
clone_size: .
cdr3_nt: TGTGCCAGCGGACGAGGGACTCTTCAACCCCAGCATTTT
cdr3_aa: CASGRGTLQPQHF

d_call: .
j_call: TRBJ1-1
v_call: TRBV11-3
clone_size: .
cdr3_nt: TGTGCCAGCAGCTACGACAAGTGGACTGAAGCTTTCTTT
cdr3_aa: CASSYDKWTEAFF

d_call: .
j_call: TRBJ2-5
v_call: TRBV25-1
clone_size: .
cdr3_nt: TGTGCCAGCAGGGGCGAGGTTGAGGGTCAAGAGACCCAGTACTTC
cdr3_aa: CASRGEVEGQETQYF

d_call: .
j_call: TRBJ2-3
v_call: TRBV4-3
clone_size: .
cdr3_nt: TGCGCCAGCAGCCAAGATATTGAGGCGGGGTTCACAGATACGCAGTATTTT
cdr3_aa: CASSQDIEAGFTDTQYF

d_call: TRBD1
j_call: TRBJ2-2
v_call: TRBV10-3
clone_size: once
cdr3_nt: TGTGCCATCAGTGAGTCGACAGGGGGAGTGACCGGGGAGCTGTTTTTT
cdr3_aa: CAISESTGGVTGELFF

d_call: .
j_call: TRBJ1-1
v_call: TRBV5-6
clone_size: .
cdr3_nt: TGTGCCAGCAGCCAGGGACAACTGAACACTGAAGCTTTCTTT
cdr3_aa: CASSQGQLNTEAFF

d_call: TRBD1
j_call: TRBJ2-7
v_call: TRBV5-6
clone_size: .
cdr3_nt: TGTGCCAGCAGCTCGCCTCGACAGGGAAACGAGCAGTACTTC
cdr3_aa: CASSSPRQGNEQYF

d_call: TRBD2
j_call: TRBJ2-2
v_call: TRBV19
clone_size: .
cdr3_nt: TGTGCCAGTAGGGTAGCGGGGGGGCCCACCGGGGAGCTGTTTTTT
cdr3_aa: CASRVAGGPTGELFF

d_call: .
j_call: TRBJ1-1
v_call: TRBV11-3
clone_size: .
cdr3_nt: TGTGCCAGCAGGGATATCAGGGGCCCGAGAAACACTGAAGCTTTCTTT
cdr3_aa: CASRDIRGPRNTEAFF

d_call: TRBD1
j_call: TRBJ2-7
v_call: TRBV28
clone_size: .
cdr3_nt: TGTGCCAGCAGTCTCCGACCGGGACAGGGCCGGCGGGAGAGGGGCTACGAGCAGTACTTC
cdr3_aa: CASSLRPGQGRRERGYEQYF

d_call: TRBD1
j_call: TRBJ1-4
v_call: TRBV5-4
clone_size: .
cdr3_nt: TGTGCCAGCAGCGACCGGGACAGGGAAAAACTGTTTTTT
cdr3_aa: CASSDRDREKLFF

d_call: TRBD2
j_call: TRBJ2-7
v_call: TRBV6-5
clone_size: .
cdr3_nt: TGTGCCAGCAGTCGCAGTAGCGGGATTTACGAGCAGTACTTC
cdr3_aa: CASSRSSGIYEQYF

d_call: .
j_call: TRBJ1-2
v_call: TRBV2
clone_size: .
cdr3_nt: TGTGCCGGTCAACAGGGTCCCGGCGGCGGCTATGGCTACACCTTC
cdr3_aa: CAGQQGPGGGYGYTF

d_call: TRBD1
j_call: TRBJ1-6
v_call: TRBV7-8
clone_size: .
cdr3_nt: TGTGCCAGCAGATCCACAGGGGGCTACTTCACTTCACCCCTCCACTTT
cdr3_aa: CASRSTGGYFTSPLHF

d_call: TRBD2
j_call: TRBJ2-1
v_call: TRBV6-6
clone_size: .
cdr3_nt: TGTGCCAGCAGAGAAAAAGCGGGAATTTACAATGAGCAGTTCTTC
cdr3_aa: CASREKAGIYNEQFF

d_call: TRBD1
j_call: TRBJ2-7
v_call: TRBV30
clone_size: .
cdr3_nt: TGTGCCTGGAGTGCCGGGACAGCAACCTACGAGCAGTACTTC
cdr3_aa: CAWSAGTATYEQYF

d_call: .
j_call: TRBJ1-2
v_call: TRBV7-9
clone_size: .
cdr3_nt: TGTGCCAGCAGCTTAAAAGGGGGCTATGGCTACACCTTC
cdr3_aa: CASSLKGGYGYTF

d_call: TRBD1
j_call: TRBJ1-2
v_call: TRBV12-3/TRBV12-4
clone_size: .
cdr3_nt: TGTGCCAGCAGTTACAGGGGTAATGGCTACACCTTC
cdr3_aa: CASSYRGNGYTF

d_call: TRBD1
j_call: TRBJ2-5
v_call: TRBV28
clone_size: .
cdr3_nt: TGTGCCAGCAGTTTGATACGACAGGGCCAGACCCAGTACTTC
cdr3_aa: CASSLIRQGQTQYF

d_call: .
j_call: TRBJ1-3
v_call: TRBV5-1
clone_size: once
cdr3_nt: TGCGCCAGCAGCCAAGGGGCCGGGCCGAAACTCTCTGGAAACACCATATATTTT
cdr3_aa: CASSQGAGPKLSGNTIYF

d_call: .
j_call: TRBJ1-3
v_call: TRBV10-3
clone_size: .
cdr3_nt: TGTGCCATCTTGAGCGACTCTGGAAACACCATATATTTT
cdr3_aa: CAILSDSGNTIYF

d_call: .
j_call: TRBJ1-5
v_call: TRBV19
clone_size: few
cdr3_nt: TGTGCCAGTAGTATCGTTCGTAGCAATCAGCCCCAGCATTTT
cdr3_aa: CASSIVRSNQPQHF

d_call: TRBD1
j_call: TRBJ1-6
v_call: TRBV6-5
clone_size: .
cdr3_nt: TGTGCCAGCAAGGACAGGGAATCACCCCTCCACTTT
cdr3_aa: CASKDRESPLHF

d_call: .
j_call: TRBJ2-7
v_call: TRBV2
clone_size: .
cdr3_nt: TGTGCCAGCAGCGCGATTAAATACGAGCAGTACTTC
cdr3_aa: CASSAIKYEQYF

d_call: .
j_call: TRBJ2-7
v_call: TRBV2
clone_size: .
cdr3_nt: TGTGCCAGCAGTGAGGAACAGAATGTAGGCGAGCAGTACTTC
cdr3_aa: CASSEEQNVGEQYF

d_call: TRBD2
j_call: TRBJ2-1
v_call: TRBV5-6
clone_size: .
cdr3_nt: TGTGCCAGCAGCCAATACCTTTTGGGGCGGGAGGGTCCTGAGCAGTTCTTC
cdr3_aa: CASSQYLLGREGPEQFF

d_call: TRBD2
j_call: TRBJ2-1
v_call: TRBV7-3
clone_size: .
cdr3_nt: TGTGCCAGCAGCTTAAACCCTAGCGGCAAGTGGAATGAGCAGTTCTTC
cdr3_aa: CASSLNPSGKWNEQFF

d_call: TRBD2
j_call: TRBJ2-7
v_call: TRBV29-1
clone_size: .
cdr3_nt: TGCAGCGTTGAAGGACTAGCGGGAGAAAGGGAGAGCTCCTACGAGCAGTACTTC
cdr3_aa: CSVEGLAGERESSYEQYF

d_call: TRBD2
j_call: TRBJ2-1
v_call: TRBV10-3
clone_size: .
cdr3_nt: TGTGCCATCAGTATGGGACTAGCGGGAGGCTATGAGCAGTTCTTC
cdr3_aa: CAISMGLAGGYEQFF

d_call: TRBD1
j_call: TRBJ2-6
v_call: TRBV4-3
clone_size: .
cdr3_nt: TGCGCCAGCAGCCCCGGACAGGGTCTAACTGGGGCCAACGTCCTGACTTTC
cdr3_aa: CASSPGQGLTGANVLTF

d_call: .
j_call: TRBJ1-1
v_call: TRBV19
clone_size: once
cdr3_nt: TGTGCCAGTAGTATAAGGAGCCGGGACACGGAGGCGGACACTGAAGCTTTCTTT
cdr3_aa: CASSIRSRDTEADTEAFF

d_call: .
j_call: TRBJ2-3
v_call: TRBV3-1/TRBV3-2
clone_size: .
cdr3_nt: TGTGCCAGCAGCCAAGAAGTTACCAGGGTCACAGATACGCAGTATTTT
cdr3_aa: CASSQEVTRVTDTQYF

d_call: TRBD1
j_call: TRBJ2-7
v_call: TRBV3-1/TRBV3-2
clone_size: .
cdr3_nt: TGTGCCAGCAGCCGGACAGGGGTACTCGACGAGCAGTACTTC
cdr3_aa: CASSRTGVLDEQYF

d_call: .
j_call: TRBJ1-5
v_call: TRBV15
clone_size: .
cdr3_nt: TGTGCCACCAGCCGGGTCACGGGGGAATTGGGCAATCAGCCCCAGCATTTT
cdr3_aa: CATSRVTGELGNQPQHF

d_call: TRBD2
j_call: TRBJ2-7
v_call: TRBV4-1
clone_size: .
cdr3_nt: TGCGCCAGCAGCCAAGATGTCGCCAGCGGGGGCGCGATAGGCTACGAGCAGTACTTC
cdr3_aa: CASSQDVASGGAIGYEQYF

d_call: .
j_call: TRBJ2-1
v_call: TRBV10-3
clone_size: once
cdr3_nt: TGTGCCATCAGTGAGTCCTCCCAAGGGGGAGTGGCAGATGAGCAGTTCTTC
cdr3_aa: CAISESSQGGVADEQFF

d_call: .
j_call: TRBJ2-5
v_call: TRBV6-5
clone_size: once
cdr3_nt: TGTGCCGGACTGGGTAACCTTGGAGAGACCCAGTACTTC
cdr3_aa: CAGLGNLGETQYF

d_call: TRBD1
j_call: TRBJ2-1
v_call: TRBV6-4
clone_size: .
cdr3_nt: TGTGCCAGCTCAATGGGGACAGGCGCCCTTTACAATGAGCAGTTCTTC
cdr3_aa: CASSMGTGALYNEQFF

d_call: TRBD2
j_call: TRBJ2-1
v_call: TRBV4-3
clone_size: .
cdr3_nt: TGCGCCAGCAGCCAAGTCAGGACTAGCGGGGGTAATGAGCAGTTCTTC
cdr3_aa: CASSQVRTSGGNEQFF

d_call: TRBD1
j_call: TRBJ1-5
v_call: TRBV4-1
clone_size: .
cdr3_nt: TGCGCCAGCAGCCAAGGAGTGACAGGGTTGGGCAATCAGCCCCAGCATTTT
cdr3_aa: CASSQGVTGLGNQPQHF

d_call: TRBD2
j_call: TRBJ2-5
v_call: TRBV5-1
clone_size: .
cdr3_nt: TGCGCCAGCAGCCCCGGACTAGCACGCGAGACCCAGTACTTC
cdr3_aa: CASSPGLARETQYF

d_call: .
j_call: TRBJ1-2
v_call: TRBV10-3
clone_size: .
cdr3_nt: TGTGCCATCAGTGAGTCGGCAGCTAACTATGGCTACACCTTC
cdr3_aa: CAISESAANYGYTF

d_call: .
j_call: TRBJ1-1
v_call: TRBV6-5
clone_size: .
cdr3_nt: TGTGCCAGCAGACTTGGACAGATGGGCACTGAAGCTTTCTTT
cdr3_aa: CASRLGQMGTEAFF

d_call: TRBD1
j_call: TRBJ1-1
v_call: TRBV2
clone_size: few
cdr3_nt: TGTGCCAGCGGAAAGGCCATAAGGGGGCCTCCACATAACAGTGAAGCTTTCTTT
cdr3_aa: CASGKAIRGPPHNSEAFF

d_call: .
j_call: TRBJ1-2
v_call: TRBV5-6
clone_size: .
cdr3_nt: TGTGCCAGCAGCTTGGTAGGTCAGGCAAATCAACTTCTTAATGGCTACACCTTC
cdr3_aa: CASSLVGQANQLLNGYTF

d_call: TRBD2
j_call: TRBJ2-3
v_call: TRBV9
clone_size: once
cdr3_nt: TGTGCCAGCAGCGCTAGGAGCGGACTAGCGGGAGGCGGGGGCACAGATACGCAGTATTTT
cdr3_aa: CASSARSGLAGGGGTDTQYF

d_call: .
j_call: TRBJ1-6
v_call: TRBV19
clone_size: .
cdr3_nt: TGTGCCAGTACCACCAGGACAGCAAACAATTCACCCCTCCACTTT
cdr3_aa: CASTTRTANNSPLHF

d_call: .
j_call: TRBJ2-7
v_call: TRBV28
clone_size: .
cdr3_nt: TGTGCCAGCAGCTCCTTCGGACTCGAGCAGTACTTC
cdr3_aa: CASSSFGLEQYF

d_call: .
j_call: TRBJ2-7
v_call: TRBV19
clone_size: .
cdr3_nt: TGTGCCAGTAATACCGGAGAGTACGCCTACGAGCAGTACTTC
cdr3_aa: CASNTGEYAYEQYF

d_call: TRBD1
j_call: TRBJ2-6
v_call: TRBV9
clone_size: .
cdr3_nt: TGTGCCAGCAGCGTCCGGGACAGGGGGCGCCAAGGTGGGGCCAACGTCCTGACTTTC
cdr3_aa: CASSVRDRGRQGGANVLTF

d_call: .
j_call: TRBJ2-1
v_call: TRBV29-1
clone_size: .
cdr3_nt: TGCAGCGGGGGGATACCGACTACAAATTCCAATGAGCAGTTCTTC
cdr3_aa: CSGGIPTTNSNEQFF

d_call: .
j_call: TRBJ2-5
v_call: TRBV2
clone_size: .
cdr3_nt: TGTGCCAGCAGCGGGGGAGAGGGAGAGACCCAGTACTTC
cdr3_aa: CASSGGEGETQYF

d_call: .
j_call: TRBJ2-7
v_call: TRBV7-6
clone_size: .
cdr3_nt: TGTGCCAGCAGCTTTGAGGGCGCCTACGAGCAGTACTTC
cdr3_aa: CASSFEGAYEQYF

d_call: TRBD2
j_call: TRBJ2-3
v_call: TRBV5-1
clone_size: .
cdr3_nt: TGCGCCAGCAGCCCTAGACGGACTAGCGGGACCGATACGCAGTATTTT
cdr3_aa: CASSPRRTSGTDTQYF

d_call: TRBD1
j_call: TRBJ2-7
v_call: TRBV19
clone_size: .
cdr3_nt: TGTGCCAGTAGTATCCGACAGGGAACCTACGAGCAGTACTTC
cdr3_aa: CASSIRQGTYEQYF

d_call: .
j_call: TRBJ1-2
v_call: TRBV6-6
clone_size: .
cdr3_nt: TGTGCCAGCGGGCTCGATTTTAACTATGGCTACACCTTC
cdr3_aa: CASGLDFNYGYTF